This T cell receptor beta chain was identified during a study of cytomegalovirus exposure and HLA in healthy donors. Here immunoSEQ multiplex PCR was the method, and the copy in TCRdb shows in-frame clones only, minus some. This sample has 150,000 to 250,000 clones, with approximately 78% found just once. Trimming pared 4 bases from V and 7 bases from J, leaving 17 bases between. There are 15 residues in the CDR3. CDR1 is LNHDA, CDR2 SQIVND, per germline (reference sequence). The clonotype comes from a woman in her 30s in good health and CMV-seronegative. The genes are TRBV19 and TRBJ1-5, with a tentative D call TRBD1 (6 bases). The sequenced sample was PBMCs. The CDR3, as DNA: TGTGCCAGTAGTACCGACGACAGGCCCTTACAGCCCCAGCATTTT. This sequence encodes CASSTDDRPLQPQHF.